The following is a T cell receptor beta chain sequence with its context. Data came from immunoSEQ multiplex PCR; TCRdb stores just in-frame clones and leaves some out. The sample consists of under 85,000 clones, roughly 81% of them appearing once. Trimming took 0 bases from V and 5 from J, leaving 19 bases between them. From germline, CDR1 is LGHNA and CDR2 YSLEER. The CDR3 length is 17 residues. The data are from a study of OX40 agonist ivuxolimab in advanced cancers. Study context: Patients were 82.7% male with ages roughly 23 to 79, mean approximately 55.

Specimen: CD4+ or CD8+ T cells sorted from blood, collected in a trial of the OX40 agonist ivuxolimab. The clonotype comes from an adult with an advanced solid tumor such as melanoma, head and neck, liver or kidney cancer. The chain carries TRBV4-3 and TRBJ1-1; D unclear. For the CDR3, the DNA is TGCGCCAGCAGCCAAGATCGGCTCGTGGCGGGGAGAACTGAAGCTTTCTTT. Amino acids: CASSQDRLVAGRTEAFF.